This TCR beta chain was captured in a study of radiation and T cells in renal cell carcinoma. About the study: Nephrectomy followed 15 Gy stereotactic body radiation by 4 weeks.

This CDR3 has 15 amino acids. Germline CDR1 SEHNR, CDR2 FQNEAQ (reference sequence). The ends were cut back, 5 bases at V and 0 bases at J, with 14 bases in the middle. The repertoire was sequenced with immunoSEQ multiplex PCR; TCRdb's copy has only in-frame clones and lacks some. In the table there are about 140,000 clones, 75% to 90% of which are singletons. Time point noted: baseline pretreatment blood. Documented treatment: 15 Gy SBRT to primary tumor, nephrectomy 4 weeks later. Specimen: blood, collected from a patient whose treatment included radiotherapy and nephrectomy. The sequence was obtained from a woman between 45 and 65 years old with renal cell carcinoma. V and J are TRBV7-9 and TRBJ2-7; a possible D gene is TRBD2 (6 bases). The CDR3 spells CASSGRDLDSYEQYF. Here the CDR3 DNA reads TGTGCCAGCAGCGGACGGGACTTAGACTCCTACGAGCAGTACTTC.